This is a list of T cell receptor beta chains from one sample in a study of shared clonotypes between healthy human individuals. Clones were sequenced by immunoSEQ multiplex PCR, and TCRdb holds only the in-frame ones, with some missing. Of about 700,000 clones listed, roughly 94% are singletons. Sequencing input: naive CD8+ T cells sorted from blood. These receptors all stem from a man between 25 and 39 years old in good health. The CDR3 runs from the conserved cysteine through the conserved F or W. A D gene is named only where the DNA matches it firmly. The listing skips clone size in some rows; elsewhere it reads once, few, many or a size class.

D,size,V,J,DNA,CDR3
TRBD2,-,TRBV9,TRBJ2-1,TGTGCCAGCAGCGTATCCGGGGACTACGCCGGTGAGCAGTTCTTC,CASSVSGDYAGEQFF
-,-,TRBV11-2,TRBJ2-1,TGTGCCAGCAGCTCGAAGGGTCCTTTTCGGCGGAGCTCCTACAATGAGCAGTTCTTC,CASSSKGPFRRSSYNEQFF
TRBD2,once,TRBV18,TRBJ2-3,TGTGCCAGCTCACCCCGCCGGACTAGCGGGAGATTGACAGATACGCAGTATTTT,CASSPRRTSGRLTDTQYF
TRBD2,-,TRBV11-2,TRBJ2-5,TGTGCCAGCAGCTTAAGGGCTAGCGGGACGGGGGAGACCCAGTACTTC,CASSLRASGTGETQYF
-,-,TRBV7-9,TRBJ2-5,TGTGCCAGCAGTCGTTTCGACGGAACGCAAGAGACCCAGTACTTC,CASSRFDGTQETQYF
TRBD1,-,TRBV11-2,TRBJ2-5,TGTGCCAGCAGTCCAGCTCGGACAGGCCATGAAGAGACCCAGTACTTC,CASSPARTGHEETQYF
-,-,TRBV5-5,TRBJ2-2,TGTGCCAGCAGCTTGGTTCTAGCCTCCGGGGAGCTGTTTTTT,CASSLVLASGELFF
-,-,TRBV5-4,TRBJ2-2,TGTGCCAGCGTCGATCGAGGGGGGACGCCGGCCGGGGAGCTGTTTTTT,CASVDRGGTPAGELFF
-,-,TRBV11-2,TRBJ2-2,TGTGCCAGCTTACTAATTTCGGGCGGGGAGCTGTTTTTT,CASLLISGGELFF
TRBD1,-,TRBV4-3,TRBJ1-1,TGCGCCAGCAGCCAAGATAGGACAGGGGGTACTGAAGCTTTCTTT,CASSQDRTGGTEAFF
-,-,TRBV6-6,TRBJ2-7,TGTGCCGGATGGGACGGATCCTACGAGCAGTACTTC,CAGWDGSYEQYF
-,few,TRBV27,TRBJ2-7,TGTGCCAGCAGTTTATCCGGACTGAGCGAGCAGTACTTC,CASSLSGLSEQYF
-,-,TRBV5-1,TRBJ2-5,TGCGCCAGCAGCTCCCCCTCAAGGGCAGTCCCTGGGGAATTGGAGACCCAGTACTTC,CASSSPSRAVPGELETQYF
TRBD1,-,TRBV4-3,TRBJ2-7,TGCGCCAGCAGCCAAATGACAGGGAATTACGAGCAGTACTTC,CASSQMTGNYEQYF
-,-,TRBV5-1,TRBJ2-2,TGCGCCAGCAGCGTAGGGAGCTTGAGGGAGCTGTTTTTT,CASSVGSLRELFF
-,-,TRBV19,TRBJ1-5,TGTGCCAGTAGTATATCGGGGTTGCACAATCAGCCCCAGCATTTT,CASSISGLHNQPQHF
-,-,TRBV6-4,TRBJ2-5,TGTGCCAGCAGTGCCCTGACAGGAGTGGAGACCCAGTACTTC,CASSALTGVETQYF
-,-,TRBV27,TRBJ2-7,TGTGCCAGCAGTTTACGAAGGGGACAAGAAAAATACGAGCAGTACTTC,CASSLRRGQEKYEQYF
-,-,TRBV9,TRBJ1-4,TGTGCCAGCAGCGTAGTCCAGGACGGCAAACTGTTTTTT,CASSVVQDGKLFF
-,-,TRBV7-9,TRBJ2-5,TGTGCCAGCAGCTTGGACACCCAAAAAGAGACCCAGTACTTC,CASSLDTQKETQYF
-,-,TRBV11-2,TRBJ2-7,TGTGCCAGCAGCTTTCAGGGTCTGGCGGACGAGCAGTACTTC,CASSFQGLADEQYF
-,-,TRBV5-1,TRBJ2-7,TGCGCCAGCAGCTCGGATTCTCGGGGGTCCTACGAGCAGTACTTC,CASSSDSRGSYEQYF
-,-,TRBV9,TRBJ2-5,TGTGCCAGCAGCGTAGGGGACACCACGGCCCAAGAGACCCAGTACTTC,CASSVGDTTAQETQYF
-,-,TRBV7-9,TRBJ1-1,TGTGCCAGCAGCCCTGACAGCAACACTGAAGCTTTCTTT,CASSPDSNTEAFF
-,-,TRBV29-1,TRBJ2-3,TGCAGCGTTGAATCGGCAGATGGGGGACGGAGGCCAGATACGCAGTATTTT,CSVESADGGRRPDTQYF
-,-,TRBV28,TRBJ2-1,TGTGCCAGCAGCGGTGCGATCCATGAGCAGTTCTTC,CASSGAIHEQFF
-,-,TRBV28,TRBJ1-5,TGTGCCAGCACTGGGACAATTGATCAGCCCCAGCATTTT,CASTGTIDQPQHF
-,-,TRBV5-6,TRBJ2-3,TGTGCCAGCAGCTTGGGGGGCGGGAGCACAGATACGCAGTATTTT,CASSLGGGSTDTQYF
-,-,TRBV28,TRBJ2-1,TGTGCCAGCGCATCTAGCGATGAGCAGTTCTTC,CASASSDEQFF
TRBD1,-,TRBV30,TRBJ2-5,TGTGCCTGGTCCGGGACAGGGGGCTGGGGGGAGACCCAGTACTTC,CAWSGTGGWGETQYF
TRBD1,-,TRBV5-1,TRBJ2-3,TGCGCCAGCAGCCCCCGGGTGAACAGGGGGCGCTTCACAGATACGCAGTATTTT,CASSPRVNRGRFTDTQYF
-,-,TRBV18,TRBJ1-5,TGTGCCAGCTCACCACCCCCTGGCCAGATAGATCAGCCCCAGCATTTT,CASSPPPGQIDQPQHF
TRBD1,-,TRBV5-4,TRBJ2-7,TGTGCCAGCAGCCCTTATAACAGGGGAATTAGCTCCTACGAGCAGTACTTC,CASSPYNRGISSYEQYF
TRBD2,-,TRBV4-2,TRBJ2-7,TGTGCCAGCAGCCAACAGACACCTGCGGGAGCTGGCTACGAGCAGTACTTC,CASSQQTPAGAGYEQYF
TRBD1,-,TRBV11-3,TRBJ2-2,TGTGCCAGCAGCGACAGGGGGGCGAACACCGGGGAGCTGTTTTTT,CASSDRGANTGELFF
-,-,TRBV7-9,TRBJ2-7,TGTGCCAGCAGCTTAGTAGACAGCTACGAGCAGTACTTC,CASSLVDSYEQYF
TRBD1,-,TRBV7-2,TRBJ2-5,TGTGCCAGCAGCTGGGACAGGGGAGGTGAGACCCAGTACTTC,CASSWDRGGETQYF
-,-,TRBV25-1,TRBJ2-7,TGTGCCAGCAGTCCTCATGCGGGGACCAGCTCCTACGAGCAGTACTTC,CASSPHAGTSSYEQYF
TRBD2,-,TRBV27,TRBJ2-7,TGTGCCAGCAGTGGGCTGGGGACTAACGAGCAGTACTTC,CASSGLGTNEQYF
TRBD2,-,TRBV28,TRBJ2-1,TGTGCCAGCAGTTATCCCTCGGTGGGTAGCGGGACGTACAATGAGCAGTTCTTC,CASSYPSVGSGTYNEQFF
TRBD2,-,TRBV5-6,TRBJ2-1,TGTGCCAGCAGCTTCCGACTAGCGGGAGGGTCCCCGCAGCAGTTCTTC,CASSFRLAGGSPQQFF
-,-,TRBV19,TRBJ1-5,TGTGCCAGTAGTATTACGGACTATAGCAATCAGCCCCAGCATTTT,CASSITDYSNQPQHF
-,-,TRBV7-8,TRBJ1-2,TGTGCCAGCAGCTTAGCGGCGGGAAAGGGCTATGGCTACACCTTC,CASSLAAGKGYGYTF
-,-,TRBV7-9,TRBJ2-7,TGTGCCAGCAGCTTCCTTCGGAACGAGCAGTACTTC,CASSFLRNEQYF
TRBD1,-,TRBV28,TRBJ2-3,TGTGCCAGCAGTTTAACAGGGGCAGATACGCAGTATTTT,CASSLTGADTQYF
-,-,TRBV7-8,TRBJ2-1,TGTGCCAGCAGCTCGGAACGTCTTTTTCGGGGATCCTACAATGAGCAGTTCTTC,CASSSERLFRGSYNEQFF
-,-,TRBV6-4,TRBJ2-1,TGTGCCAGCGGCTTCCAGGGGATCTCTTTTCGCTCCTACAATGAGCAGTTCTTC,CASGFQGISFRSYNEQFF